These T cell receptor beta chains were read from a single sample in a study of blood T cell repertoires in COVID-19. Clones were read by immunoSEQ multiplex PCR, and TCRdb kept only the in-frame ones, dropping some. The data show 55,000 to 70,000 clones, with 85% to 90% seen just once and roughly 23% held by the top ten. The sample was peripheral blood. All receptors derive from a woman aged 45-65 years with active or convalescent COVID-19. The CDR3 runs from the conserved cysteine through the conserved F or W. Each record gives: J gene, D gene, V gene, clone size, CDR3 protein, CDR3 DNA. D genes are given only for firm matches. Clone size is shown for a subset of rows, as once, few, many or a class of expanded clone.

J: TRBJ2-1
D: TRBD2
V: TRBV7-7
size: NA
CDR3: CASSPGASGYNEQFF
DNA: TGTGCTAGCAGCCCCGGGGCTAGCGGTTACAATGAGCAGTTCTTC

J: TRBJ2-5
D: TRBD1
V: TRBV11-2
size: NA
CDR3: CASTAYIDPDRGQETQYF
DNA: TGTGCCAGCACCGCCTACATTGACCCCGACAGGGGGCAAGAGACCCAGTACTTC

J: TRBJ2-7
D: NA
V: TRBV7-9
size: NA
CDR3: CASSPSSVSYEQYF
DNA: TGTGCCAGCAGCCCCAGTTCCGTTTCCTACGAGCAGTACTTC

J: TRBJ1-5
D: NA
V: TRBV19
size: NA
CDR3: CASSPGRAEWGNQPQHF
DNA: TGTGCCAGTAGTCCCGGGCGGGCCGAATGGGGCAATCAGCCCCAGCATTTT

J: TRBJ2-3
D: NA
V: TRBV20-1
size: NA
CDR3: CSASGGGIGTDTQYF
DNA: TGCAGTGCTAGTGGGGGCGGGATAGGCACAGATACGCAGTATTTT

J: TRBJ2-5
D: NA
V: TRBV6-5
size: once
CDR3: CASRAQETQYF
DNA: TGTGCCAGCAGGGCCCAAGAGACCCAGTACTTC

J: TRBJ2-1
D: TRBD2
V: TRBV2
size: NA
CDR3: CASRLAGGPNEQFF
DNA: TGTGCCAGCCGACTAGCGGGAGGCCCTAATGAGCAGTTCTTC

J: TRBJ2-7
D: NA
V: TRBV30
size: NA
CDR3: CACRKYSPTYEQYF
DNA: TGTGCCTGTCGGAAGTACAGTCCAACCTACGAGCAGTACTTC

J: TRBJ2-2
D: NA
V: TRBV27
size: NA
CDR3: CASSFRGTGELFF
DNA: TGTGCCAGCAGTTTCCGAGGGACCGGGGAGCTGTTTTTT

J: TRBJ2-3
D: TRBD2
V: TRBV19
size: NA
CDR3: CASSNTGTSGRTDTQYF
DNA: TGTGCCAGTAGTAATACCGGGACTAGCGGGAGGACAGATACGCAGTATTTT

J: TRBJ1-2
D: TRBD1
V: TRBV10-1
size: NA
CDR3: CASSVRTGSLYGPRGYTF
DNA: TGCGCCAGCAGTGTCCGGACAGGGTCCCTCTATGGCCCAAGAGGCTACACCTTC

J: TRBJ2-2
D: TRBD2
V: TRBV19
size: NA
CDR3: CASSNLAGARTGELFF
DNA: TGTGCCAGTAGTAATTTAGCGGGAGCTAGGACCGGGGAGCTGTTTTTT

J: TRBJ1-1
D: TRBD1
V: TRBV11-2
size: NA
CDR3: CASSLGQGITEAFF
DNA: TGTGCCAGCAGCTTAGGACAGGGTATCACTGAAGCTTTCTTT

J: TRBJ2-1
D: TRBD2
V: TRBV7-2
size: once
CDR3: CASSTRGTSGNNEQFF
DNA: TGTGCCAGCAGCACCCGAGGGACTAGCGGAAACAATGAGCAGTTCTTC

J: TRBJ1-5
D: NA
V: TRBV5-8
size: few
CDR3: CASSLDRVVSNQPQHF
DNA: TGTGCCAGCAGCTTGGACAGGGTCGTTAGCAATCAGCCCCAGCATTTT

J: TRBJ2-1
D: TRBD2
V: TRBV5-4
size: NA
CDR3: CASSLRLAGANEQFF
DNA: TGTGCCAGCAGTCTGAGACTAGCGGGTGCCAATGAGCAGTTCTTC

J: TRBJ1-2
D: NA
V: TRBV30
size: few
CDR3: CAWSLTEGGYTF
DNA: TGTGCCTGGAGTTTAACAGAGGGCGGCTACACCTTC

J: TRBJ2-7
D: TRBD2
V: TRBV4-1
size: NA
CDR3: CASSQVTSGTYEQYF
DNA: TGCGCCAGCAGCCAAGTAACTAGCGGGACTTACGAGCAGTACTTC

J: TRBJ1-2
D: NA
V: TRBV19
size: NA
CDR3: CASSRLNGYTF
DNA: TGTGCCAGTAGTAGACTAAATGGCTACACCTTC

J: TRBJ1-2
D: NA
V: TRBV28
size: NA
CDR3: CAISTAGSGYTF
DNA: TGTGCCATATCGACCGCAGGGTCTGGCTACACCTTC

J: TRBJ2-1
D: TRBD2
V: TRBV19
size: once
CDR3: CASKAAGESNEQFF
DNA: TGTGCCAGTAAGGCGGCGGGGGAGAGCAATGAGCAGTTCTTC

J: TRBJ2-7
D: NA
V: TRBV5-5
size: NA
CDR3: CASSGGFSYEQYF
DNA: TGTGCCAGCAGTGGAGGGTTTTCCTACGAGCAGTACTTC

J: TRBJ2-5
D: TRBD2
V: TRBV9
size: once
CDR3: CASSVSDSGNQETQYF
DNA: TGTGCCAGCAGCGTATCTGATAGCGGGAACCAAGAGACCCAGTACTTC

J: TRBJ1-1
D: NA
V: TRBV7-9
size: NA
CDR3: CASSLGPEAEAFF
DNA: TGTGCCAGCAGCCTAGGGCCCGAGGCTGAAGCTTTCTTT

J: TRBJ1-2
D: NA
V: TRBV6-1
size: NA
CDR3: CASSERLQGEGGYTF
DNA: TGTGCCAGCAGTGAAAGGCTACAGGGAGAGGGTGGCTACACCTTC

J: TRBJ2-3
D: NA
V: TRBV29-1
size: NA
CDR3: CSVEGEIVADTQYF
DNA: TGCAGCGTTGAAGGGGAGATCGTAGCAGATACGCAGTATTTT

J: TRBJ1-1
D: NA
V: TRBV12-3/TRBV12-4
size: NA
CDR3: CASSIGLSEAFF
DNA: TGTGCCAGCAGTATTGGACTTTCAGAAGCTTTCTTT

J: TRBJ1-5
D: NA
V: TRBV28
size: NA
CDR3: CASRGPGHYSNQPQHF
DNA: TGTGCCAGCAGGGGGCCGGGACACTATAGCAATCAGCCCCAGCATTTT

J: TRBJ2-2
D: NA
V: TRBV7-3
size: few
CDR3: CASSLRSGALTNTGELFF
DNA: TGTGCCAGCAGCTTACGGTCGGGAGCACTAACGAACACCGGGGAGCTGTTTTTT

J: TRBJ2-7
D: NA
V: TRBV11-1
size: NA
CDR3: CASSPQTGYEQYF
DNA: TGTGCCAGCAGCCCGCAGACTGGCTACGAGCAGTACTTC

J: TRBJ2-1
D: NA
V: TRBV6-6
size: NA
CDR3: CASSYPHPEEQFF
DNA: TGTGCCAGCAGTTACCCCCATCCGGAGGAGCAGTTCTTC

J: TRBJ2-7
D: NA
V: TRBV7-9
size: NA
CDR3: CASSLIGDEQYF
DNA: TGTGCCAGCAGCTTAATCGGAGACGAGCAGTACTTC

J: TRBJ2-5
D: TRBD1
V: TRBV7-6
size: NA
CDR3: CASSLVEDRATYQETQYF
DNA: TGTGCCAGCAGCTTAGTGGAGGACAGGGCCACGTACCAAGAGACCCAGTACTTC

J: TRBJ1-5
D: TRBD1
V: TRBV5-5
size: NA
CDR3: CASSPWTGDNQPQHF
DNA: TGTGCCAGCAGCCCCTGGACAGGGGATAATCAGCCCCAGCATTTT

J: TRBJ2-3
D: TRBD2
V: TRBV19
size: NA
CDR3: CASQSGSPDTQYF
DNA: TGTGCCAGTCAAAGCGGGAGTCCAGATACGCAGTATTTT